This entry concerns a single TCR beta chain. The antigen is undetermined. The TCRbeta library was prepared with unique molecular identifiers. TCRdb re-called the PCR reads with MiXCR, one entry per CDR3 protein. The data contain around 700,000 distinct CDR3 sequences, 13% of them singletons. The sample originates from a study of T-cell reconstitution after alpha-beta-depleted transplantation in children. Notes on the study in general: From surviving recipient T cells and thymic progenitors came the high day-60 TCRbeta diversity observed in some patients. T-cell counts and diversity at one year post-transplant came mainly from newly produced T cells. Expanded graft clones, several hundred of them, were reportedly the source of alpha-beta T cells about two months after transplant.

Sequenced here: PBMCs, sampled before TCRalphabeta/CD19-depleted stem cell transplant. The clonotype was recovered from a girl aged 2-10 years with congenital amegakaryocytic thrombocytopenia, due to receive a stem cell transplant.

The CDR3 nucleotides read TGCAGCGTCGCCCGACAGGCGAACACCTACGAGCAGTACTTC. This gives the protein CSVARQANTYEQYF. The chain has TRBV29-1 and TRBJ2-7; TRBD1 is a possible D gene (6 bases). Germline assignment: CDR1 SQVTM and CDR2 ANQGSEA. With 6 bases removed from V and 2 bases from J, the gap between germline ends came to 17 bases. The CDR3 is 14 residues long.